The 17 T cell receptor beta chains presented below share a single source sample, sequenced in a study of T cell repertoires in cytomegalovirus infection. TCRdb used MiXCR to reprocess the reads, holding one entry per CDR3 protein. This table holds hundreds of thousands of distinct CDR3 sequences, around 32% found once. Their antigen targets remain unknown. The sequences come from cultured PBMCs, collected from culture after CMV antigen stimulation. The receptors were gathered from a human donor in good health (CMV status not recorded). Some clones in this sample may be carry-over from other donors' samples.

The J gene is TRBJ1-3, the V gene TRBV6-6; 10 bases agree with TRBD1. The CDR3 is 15 amino acids. V shed 0 bases and J 8 bases; nucleotides not matched to a gene: 4. The V gene's germline CDR1 is MNHNY and CDR2 SVGAGI (reference sequence). The CDR3 DNA is TGTGCCAGCAGTTACTCTCCGGGACAGGGGTACACCATATATTTT. It codes for CASSYSPGQGYTIYF.

The chain uses TRBV12-3 or TRBV12-4 and TRBJ2-3; 8 bases agree with TRBD1. The CDR3 runs 15 residues. The trim removed 5 bases at V and 6 bases at J, leaving 10 bases unmatched. The CDR3 DNA reads TGTGCCAGCAGTCCCCCGGACAGGGTGACGGATACGCAGTATTTT. Residues: CASSPPDRVTDTQYF.

This clonotype was observed a few times. V usage is TRBV6-1 and J usage is TRBJ1-2; tentative D call: TRBD1 (5 bases). Per germline, CDR1 MNHNS and CDR2 SASEGT. The CDR3 is 13 amino acids. Trimming shortened V by 7 bases and J by 7 bases, and 16 bases separated the two germline ends. The CDR3 loop is CASTPFQGRGYTF. The CDR3 DNA follows: TGTGCCAGCACCCCGTTCCAGGGACGTGGCTACACCTTC.

The gene calls are TRBV3-1 and TRBJ2-2, with unresolved D. The ends were cut back, 4 bases at V and 3 bases at J, with 6 bases in the middle. The V gene's germline CDR1 is LGHDT and CDR2 YNNKEL (reference sequence). The CDR3 extends over 13 amino acids. The CDR3 DNA follows: TGTGCCAGCAGCCGAGATTACACCGGGGAGCTGTTTTTT. As protein: CASSRDYTGELFF. The entire variable domain, with the rest obtained from reference TRBV3-1 and TRBJ2-2, is as follows: DTAVSQTPKYLVTQMGNDKSIKCEQNLGHDTMYWYKQDSKKFLKIMFSYNNKELIINETVPNRFSPKSPDKAHLNLHINSLELGDSAVYFCASSRDYTGELFFGEGSRLTVL.

This clonotype was seen a single time. V gene TRBV6-6 combines with J gene TRBJ2-3; D is undetermined. CDR1 is MNHNY, CDR2 SVGAGI, per germline (reference sequence). V was pared by 0 bases and J by 9 bases, with 13 bases between. This CDR3 spans 14 amino acids. The CDR3 spells CASSYSLDPPTQYF. CDR3 coding DNA: TGTGCCAGCAGTTACTCCTTGGACCCCCCAACGCAGTATTTT.

The chain recombines TRBV6-6 with TRBJ2-7, with TRBD2 as a possible D gene (6 bases). CDR1 is MNHNY, CDR2 SVGAGI, per germline (reference sequence). This CDR3 has 14 amino acids. The germline V and J ends were trimmed by 10 bases and 6 bases, with 22 bases remaining between them. The CDR3 loop is CATERRREPREQYF. CDR3 DNA sequence: TGTGCCACCGAACGCCGCCGGGAGCCTCGCGAGCAGTACTTC.

This clonotype has a handful of counts. A junction end diverges from the germline sequence, so it may reflect a read error. The chain employs TRBV10-3 and TRBJ2-7, with TRBD2 as a possible D gene (5 bases). CDR1 and CDR2 (germline): ENHRY, SYGVKD. The length of the CDR3 is 14 residues. This CDR3 reads CAISDPLSGGHRDF. The CDR3 DNA reads as TGTGCCATCAGTGACCCCCTTTCGGGCGGGCACCGGGACTTC.

The chain couples TRBV6-1 to TRBJ1-2, with no clear D. The CDR3 extends over 15 amino acids. V lost 3 bases to trimming and J lost 0 bases, with 11 bases between them. Germline assignment: CDR1 MNHNS and CDR2 SASEGT. The CDR3 DNA is TGTGCCAGCAGTGATCGGATCTCAGCTAACTATGGCTACACCTTC. This gives the protein CASSDRISANYGYTF.

The J gene is TRBJ2-1, the V gene TRBV20-1, with a tentative D call TRBD1 (6 bases). This CDR3 is built from 15 residues. V was shortened by 0 bases and J by 3 bases, with 12 bases between the two germline ends. Germline V gene sequence: CDR1 DFQATT, CDR2 SNEGSKA (reference sequence). The DNA for the CDR3 is TGCAGTGCTAGAGATGCGAAGGGGGACTACAATGAGCAGTTCTTC. Encoded protein: CSARDAKGDYNEQFF.

The CDR3 nucleotides read TGTGCCACCAGCAGAGAAATCAACACTCAGCCCCAGCATTTT. Protein sequence: CATSREINTQPQHF. The chain is built from TRBV15 and TRBJ1-5, with D unresolved. The V gene's germline CDR1 is LNHNV and CDR2 YYDKDF (reference sequence). The V end was cut by 0 bases, the J end by 6 bases, with 9 bases between. The CDR3 loop spans 14 amino acids.

This clonotype was seen repeatedly, ten times or more. The rearrangement links TRBV7-8 to TRBJ1-1; 11 bases line up with TRBD1. Germline values: CDR1 SGHVS, CDR2 FQNEAQ. The CDR3 has 17 residues. Trimming cost V 2 bases and J 3 bases; bases outside gene matches: 8. The CDR3 loop reads CASSLRTGGALYTEAFF. DNA for the CDR3: TGTGCCAGCAGCTTAAGGACAGGGGGCGCGTTGTACACTGAAGCTTTCTTT.

The chain is built from TRBV14 and TRBJ2-1, with D uncertain. Germline lookup yields CDR1 SGHDN and CDR2 FVKESK. The CDR3 consists of 14 residues. The V end lost 0 bases, the J end lost 3 bases, and 6 bases lay between the germline ends. The CDR3 region has the DNA TGTGCCAGCAGCCAAGATCTAGTCTACAATGAGCAGTTCTTC. Amino acid sequence: CASSQDLVYNEQFF.

The chain couples TRBV5-4 to TRBJ2-3, with D possibly matching TRBD2 (7 bases). V shed 3 bases and J shed 2 bases, with 13 bases lying between them. This CDR3 region has 15 residues. Germline loops: CDR1 SGHNT, CDR2 YYREEE (reference sequence). The CDR3 is CASSWGGRNTDTQYF. The CDR3 DNA reads TGTGCCAGCAGCTGGGGGGGGCGAAACACAGATACGCAGTATTTT.

The V and J genes are TRBV4-3 and TRBJ2-5, with D perhaps TRBD2 (5 bases). With 1 base removed from V and 2 bases from J, the gap between germline ends came to 17 bases. CDR1 and CDR2 from the germline V gene are LGHNA and YSLEER. The CDR3 has 17 residues. CDR3 DNA sequence: TGCGCCAGCAGCCAAGCCAAATTTGGGAGTCCTCAAGAGACCCAGTACTTC. Translating it yields CASSQAKFGSPQETQYF.

This sequence joins TRBV20-1 and TRBJ2-7; the match to TRBD1 covers 10 bases. CDR1 and CDR2 (germline): DFQATT, SNEGSKA (reference sequence). With 4 bases clipped from V and 5 bases from J, the junction kept 14 bases outside the gene matches. The CDR3 has 16 residues. The CDR3 loop is CSANHPRTGGVDEQYF. In DNA form, the CDR3 reads TGCAGTGCTAACCACCCTCGGACAGGGGGGGTCGACGAGCAGTACTTC.

The chain carries TRBV20-1 and TRBJ2-5; D might be TRBD2 (6 bases). Germline values: CDR1 DFQATT, CDR2 SNEGSKA (reference sequence). The CDR3 has 17 residues. V gave up 3 bases and J gave up 2 bases, with 22 bases separating them. The CDR3 reads CSASDPKVRDLQETQYF. DNA for the CDR3: TGCAGTGCTAGTGATCCAAAGGTCCGGGACTTACAAGAGACCCAGTACTTC.

The chain combines TRBV7-9 with TRBJ1-6, with TRBD1 matching over 7 bases. The CDR3 extends over 15 amino acids. CDR1 and CDR2 (germline): SEHNR, FQNEAQ (reference sequence). V shed 5 bases and J 5 bases; nucleotides not matched to a gene: 6. CDR3 loop: CASSARQGDNSPLHF. The CDR3 DNA reads as TGTGCCAGCAGCGCCAGACAGGGAGATAATTCACCCCTCCACTTT.